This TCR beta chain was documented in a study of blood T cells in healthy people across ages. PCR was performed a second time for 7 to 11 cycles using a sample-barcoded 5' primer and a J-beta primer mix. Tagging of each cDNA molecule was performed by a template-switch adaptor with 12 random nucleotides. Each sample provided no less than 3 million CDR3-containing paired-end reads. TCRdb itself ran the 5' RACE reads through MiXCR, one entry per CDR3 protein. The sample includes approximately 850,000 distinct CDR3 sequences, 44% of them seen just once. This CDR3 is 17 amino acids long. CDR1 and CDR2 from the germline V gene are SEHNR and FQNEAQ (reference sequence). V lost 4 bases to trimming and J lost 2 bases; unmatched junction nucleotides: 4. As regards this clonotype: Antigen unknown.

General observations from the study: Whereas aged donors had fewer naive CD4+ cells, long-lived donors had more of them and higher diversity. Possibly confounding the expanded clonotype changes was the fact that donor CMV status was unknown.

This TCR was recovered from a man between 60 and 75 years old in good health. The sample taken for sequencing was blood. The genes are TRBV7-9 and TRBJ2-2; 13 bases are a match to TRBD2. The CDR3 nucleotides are TGTGCCAGCAGCTCGACTAGCGGGGGGCTCAACACCGGGGAGCTGTTTTTT. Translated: CASSSTSGGLNTGELFF. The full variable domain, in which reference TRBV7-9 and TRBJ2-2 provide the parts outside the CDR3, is DTGVSQNPRHKITKRGQNVTFRCDPISEHNRLYWYRQTLGQGPEFLTYFQNEAQLEKSRLLSDRFSAERPKGSFSTLEIQRTEQGDSAMYLCASSSTSGGLNTGELFFGEGSRLTVL.